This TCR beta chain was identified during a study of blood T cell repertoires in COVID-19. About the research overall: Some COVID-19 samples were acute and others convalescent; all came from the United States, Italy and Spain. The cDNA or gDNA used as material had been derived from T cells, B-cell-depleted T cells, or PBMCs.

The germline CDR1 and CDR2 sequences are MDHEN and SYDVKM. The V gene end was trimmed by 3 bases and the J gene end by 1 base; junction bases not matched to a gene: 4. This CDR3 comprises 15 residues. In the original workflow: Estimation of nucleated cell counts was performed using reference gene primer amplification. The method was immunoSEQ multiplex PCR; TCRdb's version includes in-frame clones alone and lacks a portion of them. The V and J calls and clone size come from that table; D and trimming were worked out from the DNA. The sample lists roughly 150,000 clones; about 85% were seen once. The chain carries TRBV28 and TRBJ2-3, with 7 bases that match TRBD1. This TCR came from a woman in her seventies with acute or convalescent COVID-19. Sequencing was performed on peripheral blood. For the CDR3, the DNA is TGTGCCAGCAGTTTGAGGGGGCTCGGCACAGATACGCAGTATTTT. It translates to CASSLRGLGTDTQYF.